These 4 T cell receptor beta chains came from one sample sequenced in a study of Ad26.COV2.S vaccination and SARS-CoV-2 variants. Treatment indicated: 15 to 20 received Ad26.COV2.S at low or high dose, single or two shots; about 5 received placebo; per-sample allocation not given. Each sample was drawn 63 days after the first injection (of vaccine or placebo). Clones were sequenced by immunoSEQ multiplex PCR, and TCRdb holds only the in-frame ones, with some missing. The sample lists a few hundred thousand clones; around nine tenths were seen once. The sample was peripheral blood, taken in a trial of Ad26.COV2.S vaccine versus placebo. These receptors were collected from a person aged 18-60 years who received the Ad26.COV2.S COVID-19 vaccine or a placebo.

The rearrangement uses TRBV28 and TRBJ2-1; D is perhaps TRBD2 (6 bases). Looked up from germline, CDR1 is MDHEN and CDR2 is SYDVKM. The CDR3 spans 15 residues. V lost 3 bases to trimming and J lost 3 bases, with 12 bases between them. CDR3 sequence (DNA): TGTGCCAGCAGTTTCAGGGACTCCCTCTACAATGAGCAGTTCTTC. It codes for CASSFRDSLYNEQFF.

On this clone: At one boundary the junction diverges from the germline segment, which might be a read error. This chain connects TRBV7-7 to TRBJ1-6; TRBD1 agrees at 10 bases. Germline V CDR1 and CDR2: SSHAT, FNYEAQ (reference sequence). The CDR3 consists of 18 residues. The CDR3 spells CASSLPGTGDKNNSPLHF. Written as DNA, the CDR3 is TGTGCTAGCAGCCTTCCCGGGACAGGGGACAAAAATAATTCACCCCTCCACTTT.

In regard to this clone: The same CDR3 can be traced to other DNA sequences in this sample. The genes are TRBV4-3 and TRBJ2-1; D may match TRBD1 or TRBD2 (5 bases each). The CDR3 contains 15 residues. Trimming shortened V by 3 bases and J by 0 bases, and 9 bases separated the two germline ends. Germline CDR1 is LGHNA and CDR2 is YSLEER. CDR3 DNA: TGCGCCAGCAGCCAGGACACTAGCTCCTACAATGAGCAGTTCTTC. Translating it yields CASSQDTSSYNEQFF.

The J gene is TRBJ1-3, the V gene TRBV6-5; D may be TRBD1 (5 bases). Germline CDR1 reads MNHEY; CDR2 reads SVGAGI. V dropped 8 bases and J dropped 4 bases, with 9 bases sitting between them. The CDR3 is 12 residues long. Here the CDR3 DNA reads TGTGCCAGCTCCCAGGGAGGAAACACCATATATTTT. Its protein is CASSQGGNTIYF.